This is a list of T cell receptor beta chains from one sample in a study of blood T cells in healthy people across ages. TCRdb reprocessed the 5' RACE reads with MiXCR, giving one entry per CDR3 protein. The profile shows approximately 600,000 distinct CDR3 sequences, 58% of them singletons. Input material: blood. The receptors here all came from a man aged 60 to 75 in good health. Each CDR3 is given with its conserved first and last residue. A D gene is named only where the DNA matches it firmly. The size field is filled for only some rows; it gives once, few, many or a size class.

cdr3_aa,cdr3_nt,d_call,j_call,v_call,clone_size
CASSPSEYRDTEAFF,TGCGCCAGCAGCCCCTCCGAGTATCGGGACACTGAAGCTTTCTTT,.,TRBJ1-1,TRBV4-1,.
CASSQDWGPGGGEKLFF,TGCGCCAGCAGCCAAGATTGGGGGCCCGGGGGGGGCGAAAAACTGTTTTTT,.,TRBJ1-4,TRBV4-1,.
CASTLVLPNTEAFF,TGTGCCAGCACCCTGGTACTCCCGAACACTGAAGCTTTCTTT,.,TRBJ1-1,TRBV12-3/TRBV12-4,.
CASGTRRENEQFF,TGTGCCAGCGGGACCCGCAGGGAGAATGAGCAGTTCTTC,.,TRBJ2-1,TRBV27,.
CASSQKNRERGYTF,TGCGCCAGCAGCCAAAAGAACAGGGAGCGTGGCTACACCTTC,.,TRBJ1-2,TRBV4-1,.
CTSSRHQETQYF,TGTACCAGCAGCCGGCACCAAGAGACCCAGTACTTC,.,TRBJ2-5,TRBV11-2,.
CASSQGSGLAGAQYF,TGTGCCAGCAGCCAAGGTTCGGGACTAGCGGGGGCCCAGTACTTC,TRBD2,TRBJ2-5,TRBV3-1,few
CASSYTRPGGSYNEQFF,TGTGCCAGCAGTTACACGCGACCCGGGGGCTCCTACAATGAGCAGTTCTTC,.,TRBJ2-1,TRBV6-5,.
CASSQDGTGGPLDTQYF,TGCGCCAGCAGCCAAGATGGGACGGGGGGCCCCCTAGATACGCAGTATTTT,.,TRBJ2-3,TRBV4-1,.
CSVGTGGYRELFF,TGCAGCGTTGGGACAGGGGGCTATAGGGAGCTGTTTTTT,TRBD1,TRBJ2-2,TRBV29-1,.
CASTPGLAGGEQFF,TGTGCCAGCACCCCCGGACTAGCGGGGGGTGAGCAGTTCTTC,TRBD2,TRBJ2-1,TRBV12-3/TRBV12-4,few
CASSETGDSNQPQHF,TGTGCCAGCAGCGAGACAGGGGATAGCAATCAGCCCCAGCATTTT,TRBD1,TRBJ1-5,TRBV6-6,few
CSARDRGVAYNSPLHF,TGCAGTGCTAGAGATAGGGGGGTAGCCTATAATTCACCCCTCCACTTT,.,TRBJ1-6,TRBV20-1,.
CASSYGDRGGAFF,TGTGCCAGCAGTTACGGGGACAGGGGTGGGGCTTTCTTT,TRBD1,TRBJ1-1,TRBV6-6,.
CATSGDRGGGANVLTF,TGTGCCACCAGTGGGGACAGGGGAGGTGGGGCCAACGTCCTGACTTTC,TRBD1,TRBJ2-6,TRBV24-1,.
CASRRESVHNEQFF,TGCGCCAGCCGCAGGGAGTCCGTCCACAATGAGCAGTTCTTC,.,TRBJ2-1,TRBV5-1,.
CSASRAPRETQYF,TGCAGTGCTAGTAGGGCTCCCAGGGAGACCCAGTACTTC,.,TRBJ2-5,TRBV20-1,few
CSARPPGLREYGYTF,TGCAGTGCTAGGCCACCGGGACTCAGGGAATATGGCTACACCTTC,.,TRBJ1-2,TRBV20-1,.
CAVGGVNTDTQYF,TGTGCCGTCGGGGGCGTGAATACAGATACGCAGTATTTT,.,TRBJ2-3,TRBV28,.
CAVRRAGGDTQYF,TGTGCGGTCCGACGAGCGGGAGGAGATACGCAGTATTTT,TRBD2,TRBJ2-3,TRBV28,.
CASSQDEGEEETQYF,TGCGCCAGCAGCCAAGATGAGGGGGAGGAAGAGACCCAGTACTTC,.,TRBJ2-5,TRBV4-3,.
CASSLAGNGETQYF,TGTGCCAGCAGCTTAGCGGGGAATGGGGAGACCCAGTACTTC,.,TRBJ2-5,TRBV7-2,.
CASSLSQGQETQYF,TGTGCCAGCAGTTTATCTCAGGGGCAAGAGACCCAGTACTTC,.,TRBJ2-5,TRBV28,.
CASSAGTGGPNNEQFF,TGTGCCAGCAGTGCAGGGACAGGGGGGCCTAACAATGAGCAGTTCTTC,TRBD1,TRBJ2-1,TRBV28,.
CASSFPLGTDTQYF,TGTGCCAGCAGTTTCCCCCTGGGCACAGATACGCAGTATTTT,.,TRBJ2-3,TRBV12-3/TRBV12-4,.
CSARAEQGSTDTQYF,TGCAGTGCTAGAGCGGAGCAGGGGAGCACAGATACGCAGTATTTT,.,TRBJ2-3,TRBV20-1,.